Here is one T cell receptor (beta chain) with its context. The antigen is undetermined. With a much larger clone just one base away, this may be a read error. This entry belongs to a study of tumor and adjacent non-tumor tissue in lung cancer. As for the study in general: Aged about 31 to 80 years, patients included roughly ten men and five or six women with stage I to III disease. Study-level points and caveats: Tumor repertoires had a smaller top 100 clone share than normal lung. TCR diversity was significantly greater in tumor than normal lung tissue.

RNA was extracted from bulk tissue without any cell sorting. Newly diagnosed lung cancer patients had thoracic surgery in China, August–November 2014, without prior chemotherapy. The germline V gene has CDR1 MDHEN and CDR2 SYDVKM. The germline V and J ends were trimmed by 10 bases and 5 bases, with 23 bases remaining between them. This CDR3 contains 15 residues. Three rounds of nested PCR, following a modified ARM-PCR protocol, produced the TCRbeta library. TCRdb passed the multiplex PCR reads through MiXCR, listing each CDR3 protein once. This table holds 90,000 to 130,000 distinct CDR3 sequences, over 75% found once.

The sequenced sample was lung tumor tissue. The receptor comes from a man aged 65 to 85 with non-small cell lung cancer. This chain links TRBV28 with TRBJ1-2; the D gene is possibly TRBD1 (6 bases). The CDR3 sequence: CANTGGRLGLYGYTF. The CDR3 nucleotides read TGTGCCAACACGGGGGGGCGATTGGGTTTATATGGCTACACCTTC.